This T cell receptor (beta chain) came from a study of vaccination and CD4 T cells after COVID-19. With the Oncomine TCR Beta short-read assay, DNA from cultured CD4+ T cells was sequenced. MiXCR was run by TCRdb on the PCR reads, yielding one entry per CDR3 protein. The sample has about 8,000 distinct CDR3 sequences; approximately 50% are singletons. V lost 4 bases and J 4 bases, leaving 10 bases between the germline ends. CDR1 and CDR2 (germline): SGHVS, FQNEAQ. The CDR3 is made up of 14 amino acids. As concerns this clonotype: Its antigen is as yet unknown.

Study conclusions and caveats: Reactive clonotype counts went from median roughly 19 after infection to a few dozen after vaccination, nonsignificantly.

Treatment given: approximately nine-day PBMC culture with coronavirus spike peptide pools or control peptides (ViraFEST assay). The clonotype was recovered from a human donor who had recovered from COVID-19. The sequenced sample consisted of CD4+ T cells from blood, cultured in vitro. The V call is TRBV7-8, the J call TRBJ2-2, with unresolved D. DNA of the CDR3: TGTGCCAGCAGCTCCCGGGTTGGCACCGGGGAGCTGTTTTTT. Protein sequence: CASSSRVGTGELFF.